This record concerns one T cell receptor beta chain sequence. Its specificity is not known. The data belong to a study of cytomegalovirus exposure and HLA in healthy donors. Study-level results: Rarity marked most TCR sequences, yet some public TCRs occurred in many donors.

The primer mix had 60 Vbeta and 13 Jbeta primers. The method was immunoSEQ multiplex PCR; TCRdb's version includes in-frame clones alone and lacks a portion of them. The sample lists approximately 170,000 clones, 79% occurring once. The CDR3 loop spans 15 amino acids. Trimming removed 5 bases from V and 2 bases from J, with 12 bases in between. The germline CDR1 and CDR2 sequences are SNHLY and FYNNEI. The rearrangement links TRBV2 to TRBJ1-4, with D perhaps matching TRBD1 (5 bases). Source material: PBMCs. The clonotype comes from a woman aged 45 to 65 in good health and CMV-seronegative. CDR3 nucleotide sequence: TGTGCCAGCAGTTCCCAGGGATCGACTAATGAAAAACTGTTTTTT. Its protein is CASSSQGSTNEKLFF.